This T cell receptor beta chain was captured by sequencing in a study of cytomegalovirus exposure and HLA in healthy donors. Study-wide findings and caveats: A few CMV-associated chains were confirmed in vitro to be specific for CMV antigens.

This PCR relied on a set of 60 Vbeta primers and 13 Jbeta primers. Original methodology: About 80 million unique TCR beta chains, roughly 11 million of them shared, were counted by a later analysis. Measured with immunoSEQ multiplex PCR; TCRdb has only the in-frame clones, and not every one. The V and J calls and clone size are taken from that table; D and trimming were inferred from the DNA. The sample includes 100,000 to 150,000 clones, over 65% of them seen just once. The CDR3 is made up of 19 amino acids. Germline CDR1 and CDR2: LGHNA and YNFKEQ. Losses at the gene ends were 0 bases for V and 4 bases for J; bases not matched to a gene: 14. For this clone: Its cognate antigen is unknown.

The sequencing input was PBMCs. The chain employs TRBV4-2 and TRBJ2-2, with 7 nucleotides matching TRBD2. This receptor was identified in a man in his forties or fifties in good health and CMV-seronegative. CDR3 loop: CASSQDILAAGDPTGELFF. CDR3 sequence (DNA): TGTGCCAGCAGCCAAGATATATTGGCCGCGGGGGATCCCACCGGGGAGCTGTTTTTT.